These 7 T cell receptor beta chains share one sample of origin, sequenced in a study of cytomegalovirus exposure and HLA in healthy donors. PCR involved 60 Vbeta and 13 Jbeta primers. Generated by immunoSEQ multiplex PCR, the TCRdb table keeps only in-frame clones and is missing some. The table lists 95,000 to 110,000 clones, about 74% of them singletons. The source material was PBMCs. All receptors derive from a woman aged 40-49 years in good health and CMV-seropositive.

The chain uses TRBV29-1 and TRBJ2-1; no firm D call. CDR1 is SQVTM, CDR2 ANQGSEA, per germline. Trimming pared 5 bases from V and 4 bases from J, leaving 12 bases between. The CDR3 has 13 amino acids. The DNA of the CDR3 is TGCAGCGTTTATGAGAGATTATACAATGAGCAGTTCTTC. It translates to CSVYERLYNEQFF.

J is TRBJ1-1 and V is TRBV29-1; TRBD1 aligns across 8 bases. V dropped 6 bases and J dropped 5; count of bases not matched to a gene: 11. The CDR3 loop spans 14 amino acids. Germline V gene lookup returns CDR1 SQVTM and CDR2 ANQGSEA. The CDR3 nucleotides read TGCAGCGTCGCGGACAGGGCTCTTATAACTGAAGCTTTCTTT. This sequence encodes CSVADRALITEAFF.

CDR3: CASSLGLNTEAFF. For the CDR3, the DNA is TGTGCCAGCAGCTTGGGGCTGAACACTGAAGCTTTCTTT. This chain links TRBV5-4 with TRBJ1-1; D gene ambiguous. From germline, CDR1 is SGHNT and CDR2 YYREEE (reference sequence). This CDR3 region has 13 residues. Trimming left V 0 bases short and J 0 bases short, with 3 bases between. The full variable domain, rest sourced from reference TRBV5-4 and TRBJ1-1, is ETGVTQSPTHLIKTRGQQVTLRCSSQSGHNTVSWYQQALGQGPQFIFQYYREEENGRGNFPPRFSGLQFPNYSSELNVNALELDDSALYLCASSLGLNTEAFFGQGTRLTVV.

This rearrangement joins TRBV10-3 to TRBJ1-4, with TRBD1 as a possible D gene (5 bases). V lost 2 bases and J 5 bases, leaving 12 bases between the germline ends. The germline V gene has CDR1 ENHRY and CDR2 SYGVKD. The CDR3 has 15 amino acids. The CDR3 here is CAISEGAATNEKLFF. As DNA, the CDR3 is TGTGCCATCAGTGAGGGGGCAGCTACAAATGAAAAACTGTTTTTT.

The chain links TRBV5-6 to TRBJ1-6; possibly TRBD1 for D (5 bases). This CDR3 spans 14 amino acids. V shed 4 bases and J shed 7 bases, with 12 bases lying between them. Looked up from germline, CDR1 is SGHDT and CDR2 is YYEEEE. The CDR3 bases are TGTGCCAGCAGCCCCGGGGGTAAAAATTCACCCCTCCACTTT. This sequence encodes CASSPGGKNSPLHF.

The chain is built from TRBV7-2 and TRBJ2-5; 9 positions match TRBD1. After removal of 5 bases from V and 5 bases from J, the junction contained 9 bases not matched to a gene. The CDR3 totals 15 residues. Germline V gene sequence: CDR1 SGHTA, CDR2 FQGNSA. CDR3 sequence (DNA): TGTGCCAGCAGCGCTCGCACAGGGGGCTTTGAGACCCAGTACTTC. This translates into CASSARTGGFETQYF.

The gene calls are TRBV30 and TRBJ1-2; no reliable D call. The CDR3 totals 13 residues. In germline, CDR1 is GTSNPN, CDR2 SVGIG (reference sequence). V was shortened by 2 bases and J by 4 bases, with 11 bases between the two germline ends. CDR3 region: CAWSQTGIYGYTF. DNA for the CDR3: TGTGCCTGGAGTCAGACTGGTATCTATGGCTACACCTTC.